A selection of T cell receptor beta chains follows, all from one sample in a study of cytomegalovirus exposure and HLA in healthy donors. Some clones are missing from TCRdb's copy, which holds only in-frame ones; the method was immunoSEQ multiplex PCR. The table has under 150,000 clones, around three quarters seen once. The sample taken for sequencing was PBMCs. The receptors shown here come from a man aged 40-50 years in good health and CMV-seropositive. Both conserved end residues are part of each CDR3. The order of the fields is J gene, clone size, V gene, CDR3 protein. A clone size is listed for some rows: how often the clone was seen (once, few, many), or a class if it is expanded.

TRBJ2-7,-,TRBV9,CASSASPLTYEQYF
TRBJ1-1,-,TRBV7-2,CASSSKGAGEAFF
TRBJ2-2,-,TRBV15,CATSREQLQVSGELFF
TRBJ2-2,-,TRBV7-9,CASSLPGTTVAGELFF
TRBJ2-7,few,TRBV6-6,CASSTTRQGASYEQYF
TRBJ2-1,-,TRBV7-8,CASSLEGLAGYNEQFF
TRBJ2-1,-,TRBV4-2,CASSPRSSTSGTYNEQFF
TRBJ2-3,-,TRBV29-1,CSVEDRGSVADTQYF
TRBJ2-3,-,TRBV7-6,CASSSRTGGGPDTQYF
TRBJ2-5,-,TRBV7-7,CASSPGLAGLETQYF
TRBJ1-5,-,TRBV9,CASSVAGVDQPQHF
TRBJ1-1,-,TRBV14,CASSLGRNTEAFF
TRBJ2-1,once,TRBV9,CASSGGAPGNEQFF
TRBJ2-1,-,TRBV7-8,CASSFSGGSTFSAQFF
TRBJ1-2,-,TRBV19,CASSMERRRRDGYTF
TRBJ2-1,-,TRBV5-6,CASSLASYNEQFF
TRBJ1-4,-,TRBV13,CASSLMAVEKLFF
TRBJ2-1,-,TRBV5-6,CASSLGLAGDVEQFF
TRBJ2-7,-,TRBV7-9,CASSLDLAGGPEQYF
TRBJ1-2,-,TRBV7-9,CASSREDYGYTF
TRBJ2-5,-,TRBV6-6,CASSYDFLGGETQYF
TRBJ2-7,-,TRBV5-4,CASSDPGTSARRSEQYF
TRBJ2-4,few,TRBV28,CASSFLPLGTGVNIQYF
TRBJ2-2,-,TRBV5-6,CASSPLGGGHTGELFF
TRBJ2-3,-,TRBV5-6,CASSFRGSNTDTQYF
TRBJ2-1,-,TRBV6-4,CASSELAGATYNEQFF
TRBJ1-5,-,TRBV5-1,CASSLTGTGSNQPQHF
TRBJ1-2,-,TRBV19,CASTFPGQYYGYTF
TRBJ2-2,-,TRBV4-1,CASSQELWLAGPGELFF
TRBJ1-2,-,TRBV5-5,CASSLQDSSYGYTF
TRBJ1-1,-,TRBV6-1,CASSEVTGGQGSMNTEAFF
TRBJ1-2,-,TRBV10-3,CAISTTGGSAGYGYTF
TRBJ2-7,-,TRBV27,CASSRDSSYEQYF
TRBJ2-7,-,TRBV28,CASSIIQGARYEQYF
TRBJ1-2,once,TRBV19,CASQTGVGYTF
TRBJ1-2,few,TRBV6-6,CASSPTETYGYTF
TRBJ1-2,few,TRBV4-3,CASSQEPGQANYGYTF
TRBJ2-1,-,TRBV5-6,CASRLPGQGANEQFF
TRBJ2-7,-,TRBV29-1,CSARGGFHEQYF
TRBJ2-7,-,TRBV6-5,CASSYGDRGSYEQYF
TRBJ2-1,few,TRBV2,CASSEGTTYNEQFF
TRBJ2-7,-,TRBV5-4,CASSLRGGLYEQYF
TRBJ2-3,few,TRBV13,CASNLAGGSTDTQYF
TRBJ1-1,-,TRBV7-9,CASSSLSLPMNTEAFF
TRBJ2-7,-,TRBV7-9,CASGTGSSYEQYF
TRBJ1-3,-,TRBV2,CASRFNTELRDTIYF
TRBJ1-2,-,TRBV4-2,CASSQEWTGELVYGYTF
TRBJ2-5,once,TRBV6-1,CASSEGVRGETQYF
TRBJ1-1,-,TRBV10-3,CAISLMQETEAFF
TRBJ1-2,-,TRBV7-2,CASSLDQGSGYGYTF